The sequence of this T cell receptor beta chain was determined in a study of cytomegalovirus exposure and HLA in healthy donors. Donors had nominal health at sampling but likely had unrecorded immune exposures. Broader study findings: A link between a missense DCLRE1C variant and TCR beta V- and J-gene trimming emerged from a later analysis. In most subjects, TCR beta sequences reportedly gave accurate predictions of HLA-A and HLA-B alleles.

This clone was counted only a few times. Its specificity is not known. The PCR made use of 60 Vbeta and 13 Jbeta primers. TCRdb's copy holds only in-frame clones and misses some; the assay was immunoSEQ multiplex PCR. The table has about 140,000 clones, around 82% seen once; the top ten hold about 2.9%. The clonotype originates from a female donor in good health and CMV-seronegative. The sequenced sample consisted of PBMCs.

The CDR3 DNA follows: TGCAGCGTTGTAGGGACTAGCGGGAGAGAGACCCAGTACTTC. This sequence encodes CSVVGTSGRETQYF. This sequence joins TRBV29-1 and TRBJ2-5; 14 nucleotides agree with TRBD2. The CDR3 totals 14 residues. Germline V gene lookup returns CDR1 SQVTM and CDR2 ANQGSEA. Trimming removed 4 bases from V and 4 bases from J; junction bases left unmatched: 2.